This T cell receptor (beta chain) was sequenced in a study of T cell responses to AZD1222 COVID-19 vaccine. Only in-frame clones appear in the TCRdb table, and some are missing; sequencing was by immunoSEQ multiplex PCR. Seen here are fewer than 120,000 clones, roughly 92% observed once, and the top ten hold roughly 2.7%. In regard to this clone: Its target is not known.

Doses given second, at about 4 or about 12 weeks, were pooled. The study's findings and limits: AZD1222 recipients seropositive at baseline numbered only 5 or 6. The donors showed a predominance of white British ancestry and of females, with possible underestimation of clonal diversity. Vaccine-related CD4 TCRs covered spike, predominating at 160-218 and 743-854.

The TCR comes from an adult who received the AZD1222 COVID-19 vaccine. The source was peripheral blood, collected 28 days after the second AZD1222 dose.

The CDR3 DNA is TGTGCCAGCAGCTTAGAGGGACAACTACTGGGGACCCAGCATTTT. Translation gives CASSLEGQLLGTQHF. The chain employs TRBV7-8 and TRBJ1-5, with D possibly TRBD1 on 6 matching bases. Germline CDR1 and CDR2: SGHVS and FQNEAQ. CDR3 length equals 15 residues. V dropped 1 base and J dropped 11 bases, with 18 bases sitting between them. Drawing the rest from reference TRBV7-8 and TRBJ1-5, the complete variable domain is GAGVSQSPRYKVAKRGQDVALRCDPISGHVSLFWYQQALGQGPEFLTYFQNEAQLDKSGLPSDRFFAERPEGSVSTLKIQRTQQEDSAVYLCASSLEGQLLGTQHFGDGTRLSIL.